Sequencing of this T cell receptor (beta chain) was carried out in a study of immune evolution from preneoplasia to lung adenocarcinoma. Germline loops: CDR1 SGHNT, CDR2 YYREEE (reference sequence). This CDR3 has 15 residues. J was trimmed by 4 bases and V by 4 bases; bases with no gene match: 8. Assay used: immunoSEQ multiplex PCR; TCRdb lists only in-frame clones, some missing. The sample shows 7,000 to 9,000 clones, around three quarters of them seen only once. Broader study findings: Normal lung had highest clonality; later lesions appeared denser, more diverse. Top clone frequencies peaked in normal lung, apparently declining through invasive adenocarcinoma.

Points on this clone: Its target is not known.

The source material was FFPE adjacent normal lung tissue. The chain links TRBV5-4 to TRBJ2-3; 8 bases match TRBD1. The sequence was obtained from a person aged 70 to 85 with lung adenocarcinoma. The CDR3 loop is CASSVTGVFPDTQYF. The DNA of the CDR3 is TGTGCCAGCAGCGTGACAGGGGTTTTCCCAGATACGCAGTATTTT.